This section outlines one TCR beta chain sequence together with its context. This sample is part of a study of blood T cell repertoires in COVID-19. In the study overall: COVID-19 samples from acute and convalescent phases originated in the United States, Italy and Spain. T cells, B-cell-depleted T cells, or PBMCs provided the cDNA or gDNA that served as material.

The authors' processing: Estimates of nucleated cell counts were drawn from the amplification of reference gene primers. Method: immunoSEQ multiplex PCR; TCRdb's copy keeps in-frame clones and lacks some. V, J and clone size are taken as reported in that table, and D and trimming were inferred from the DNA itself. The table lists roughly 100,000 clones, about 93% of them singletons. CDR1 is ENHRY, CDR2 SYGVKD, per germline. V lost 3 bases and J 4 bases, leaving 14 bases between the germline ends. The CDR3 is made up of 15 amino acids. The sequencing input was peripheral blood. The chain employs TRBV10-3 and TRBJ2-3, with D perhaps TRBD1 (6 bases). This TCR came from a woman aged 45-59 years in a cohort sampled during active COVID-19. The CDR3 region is CAISDQVRGSDTQYF. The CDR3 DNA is TGTGCCATCAGTGATCAAGTTAGGGGGTCAGATACGCAGTATTTT.